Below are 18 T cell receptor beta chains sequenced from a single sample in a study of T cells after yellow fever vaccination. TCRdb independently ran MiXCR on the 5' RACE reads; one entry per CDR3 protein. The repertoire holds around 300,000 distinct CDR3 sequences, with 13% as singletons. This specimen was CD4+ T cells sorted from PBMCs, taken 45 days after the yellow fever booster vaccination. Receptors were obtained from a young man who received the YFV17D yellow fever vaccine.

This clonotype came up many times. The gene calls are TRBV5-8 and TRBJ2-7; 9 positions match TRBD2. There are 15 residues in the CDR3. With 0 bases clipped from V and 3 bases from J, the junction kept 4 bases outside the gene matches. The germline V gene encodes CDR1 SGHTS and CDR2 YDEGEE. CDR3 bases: TGTGCCAGCAGCTTGGCGTCTAGCGGGAACTACGAGCAGTACTTC. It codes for CASSLASSGNYEQYF.

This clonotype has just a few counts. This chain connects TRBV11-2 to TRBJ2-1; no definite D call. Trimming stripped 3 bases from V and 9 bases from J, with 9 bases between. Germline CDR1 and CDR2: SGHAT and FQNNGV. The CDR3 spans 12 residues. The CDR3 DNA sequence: TGTGCCAGCAGCTTCGAGGTGGCTGAGCAGTTCTTC. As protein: CASSFEVAEQFF.

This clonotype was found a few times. The CDR3 here is CASSLRPFLYEQYF. The CDR3 DNA sequence: TGTGCCAGCAGTTTACGACCCTTCCTCTACGAGCAGTACTTC. The chain employs TRBV27 and TRBJ2-7; D call uncertain. CDR3 length: 14 residues. The germline V gene has CDR1 MNHEY and CDR2 SMNVEV (reference sequence). The ends were cut back, 2 bases at V and 3 bases at J, with 11 bases in the middle.

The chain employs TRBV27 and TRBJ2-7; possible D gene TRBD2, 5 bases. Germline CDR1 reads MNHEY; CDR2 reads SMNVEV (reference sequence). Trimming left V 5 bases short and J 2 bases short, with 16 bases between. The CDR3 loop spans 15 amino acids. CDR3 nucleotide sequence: TGTGCCAGCAGTCGTACGGCGACGGGGACCTACGAGCAGTACTTC. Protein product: CASSRTATGTYEQYF.

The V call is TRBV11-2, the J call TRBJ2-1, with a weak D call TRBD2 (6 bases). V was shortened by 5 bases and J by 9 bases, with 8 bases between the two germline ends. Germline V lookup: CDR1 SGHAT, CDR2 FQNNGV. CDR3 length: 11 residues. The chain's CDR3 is CASSRAGEQFF. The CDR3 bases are TGTGCCAGCAGCCGAGCGGGTGAGCAGTTCTTC.

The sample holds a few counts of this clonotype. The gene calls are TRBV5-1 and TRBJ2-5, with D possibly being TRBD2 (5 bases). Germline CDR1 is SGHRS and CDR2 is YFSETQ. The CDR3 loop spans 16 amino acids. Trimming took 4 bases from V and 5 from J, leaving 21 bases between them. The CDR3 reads CASSTRPGIVVETQYF. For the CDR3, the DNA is TGCGCCAGCAGCACGAGACCCGGGATCGTTGTTGAGACCCAGTACTTC.

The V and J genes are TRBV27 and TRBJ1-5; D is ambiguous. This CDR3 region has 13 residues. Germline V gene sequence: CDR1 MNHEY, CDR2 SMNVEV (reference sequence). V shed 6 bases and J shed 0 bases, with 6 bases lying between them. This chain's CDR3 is CASRSYSNQPQHF. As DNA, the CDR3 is TGTGCCAGCAGGTCTTATAGCAATCAGCCCCAGCATTTT.

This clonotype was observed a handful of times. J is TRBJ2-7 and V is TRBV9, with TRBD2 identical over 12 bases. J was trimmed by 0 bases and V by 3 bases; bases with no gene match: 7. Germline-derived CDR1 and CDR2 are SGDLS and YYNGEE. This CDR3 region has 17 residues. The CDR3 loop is CASSAGLAGSTSYEQYF. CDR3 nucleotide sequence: TGTGCCAGCAGCGCCGGACTAGCGGGATCCACCTCCTACGAGCAGTACTTC.

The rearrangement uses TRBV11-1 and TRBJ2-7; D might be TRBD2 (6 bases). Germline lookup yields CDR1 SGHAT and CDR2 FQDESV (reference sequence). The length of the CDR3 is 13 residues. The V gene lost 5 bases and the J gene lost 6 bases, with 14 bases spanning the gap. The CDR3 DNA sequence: TGTGCCAGCAGCCACCGGAGGGTCGGCGAGCAGTACTTC. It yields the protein CASSHRRVGEQYF.

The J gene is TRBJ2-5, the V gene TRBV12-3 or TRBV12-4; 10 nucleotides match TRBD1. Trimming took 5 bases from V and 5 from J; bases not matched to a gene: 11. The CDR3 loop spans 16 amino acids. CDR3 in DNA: TGTGCCAGCAGTACAAGGACAGGGGGGCAAATGGAGACCCAGTACTTC. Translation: CASSTRTGGQMETQYF.

The CDR3 region is CAISEDSNQPQHF. The CDR3, as DNA: TGTGCCATCTCGGAGGATAGCAATCAGCCCCAGCATTTT. J is TRBJ1-5 and V is TRBV12-3 or TRBV12-4; no clear D gene. The CDR3 has 13 amino acids. Trimming pared 10 bases from V and 0 bases from J, leaving 10 bases between.

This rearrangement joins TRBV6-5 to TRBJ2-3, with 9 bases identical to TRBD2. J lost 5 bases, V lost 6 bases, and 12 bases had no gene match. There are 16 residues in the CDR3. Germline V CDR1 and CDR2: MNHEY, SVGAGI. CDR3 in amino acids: CASSYSGRSRGDTQYF. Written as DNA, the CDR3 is TGTGCCAGCAGCTACAGCGGGAGGTCCCGGGGAGATACGCAGTATTTT.

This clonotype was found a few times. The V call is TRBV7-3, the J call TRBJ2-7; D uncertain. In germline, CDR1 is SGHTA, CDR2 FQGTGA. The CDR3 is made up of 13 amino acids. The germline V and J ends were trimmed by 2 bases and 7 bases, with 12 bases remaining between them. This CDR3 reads CASSLYKEKEQYF. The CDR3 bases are TGTGCCAGCAGCTTATATAAGGAGAAGGAGCAGTACTTC.

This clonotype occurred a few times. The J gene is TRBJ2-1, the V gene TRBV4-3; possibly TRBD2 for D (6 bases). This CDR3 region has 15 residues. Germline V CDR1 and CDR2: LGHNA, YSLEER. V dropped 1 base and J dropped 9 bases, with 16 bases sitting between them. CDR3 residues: CASSQASGLFSEQFF. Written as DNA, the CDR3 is TGCGCCAGCAGCCAAGCGTCGGGACTTTTCAGTGAGCAGTTCTTC.

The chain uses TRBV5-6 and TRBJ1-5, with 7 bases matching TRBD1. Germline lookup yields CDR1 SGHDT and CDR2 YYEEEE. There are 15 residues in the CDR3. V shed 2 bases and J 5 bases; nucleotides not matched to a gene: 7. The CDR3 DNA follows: TGTGCCAGCAGCTTCGGAGGGGGCTTGGATCAGCCCCAGCATTTT. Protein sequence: CASSFGGGLDQPQHF. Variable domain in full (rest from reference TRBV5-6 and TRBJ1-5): DAGVTQSPTHLIKTRGQQVTLRCSPKSGHDTVSWYQQALGQGPQFIFQYYEEEERQRGNFPDRFSGHQFPNYSSELNVNALLLGDSALYLCASSFGGGLDQPQHFGDGTRLSIL.

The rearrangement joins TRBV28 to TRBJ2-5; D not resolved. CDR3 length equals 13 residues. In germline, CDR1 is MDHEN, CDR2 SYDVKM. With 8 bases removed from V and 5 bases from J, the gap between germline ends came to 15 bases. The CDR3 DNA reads TGTGCCAGCGGTTCCGGTGGAGAGGAGACCCAGTACTTC. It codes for CASGSGGEETQYF.

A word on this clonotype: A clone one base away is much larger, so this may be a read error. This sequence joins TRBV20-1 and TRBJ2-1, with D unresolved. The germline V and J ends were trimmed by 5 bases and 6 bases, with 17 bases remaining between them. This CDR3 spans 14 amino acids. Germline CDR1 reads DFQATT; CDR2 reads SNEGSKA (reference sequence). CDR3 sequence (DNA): TGCAGTGCTCCCAAGCTCGTTACCCTCAATGAGCAGTTCTTC. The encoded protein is CSAPKLVTLNEQFF.

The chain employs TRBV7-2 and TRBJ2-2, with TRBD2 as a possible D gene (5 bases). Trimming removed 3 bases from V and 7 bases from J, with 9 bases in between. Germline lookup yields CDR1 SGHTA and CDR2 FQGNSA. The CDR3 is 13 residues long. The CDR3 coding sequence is TGTGCCAGCAGCTTCCGGGATGGCGGGGAGCTGTTTTTT. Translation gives CASSFRDGGELFF. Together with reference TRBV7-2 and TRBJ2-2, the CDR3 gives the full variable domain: GAGVSQSPSNKVTEKGKDVELRCDPISGHTALYWYRQSLGQGLEFLIYFQGNSAPDKSGLPSDRFSAERTGGSVSTLTIQRTQQEDSAVYLCASSFRDGGELFFGEGSRLTVL.